This TCR beta chain was observed in a study of blood T cells in healthy people across ages. PCR was performed a second time for about 7 to 11 cycles using a sample-barcoded 5' primer and a J-beta primer mix. TCRdb re-derived calls from the 5' RACE reads in MiXCR, one entry per CDR3 protein. The sample carries about 1.5 million distinct CDR3 sequences, about 45% recorded once. This CDR3 is built from 14 residues. Germline lookup yields CDR1 MDHEN and CDR2 SYDVKM. Trimming took 7 bases from V and 2 from J, leaving 15 bases between them. Drawing of peripheral blood yielded about 9.7 milliliters from each donor. This clonotype appeared a few times.

This TCR came from a woman between 18 and 29 years old in good health. Sequenced sample: blood. The chain is built from TRBV28 and TRBJ2-7; D remains ambiguous. The CDR3 sequence: CASTSRRTPYEQYF. In DNA form, the CDR3 reads TGTGCCAGCACAAGCCGCCGGACCCCCTACGAGCAGTACTTC.